This T cell receptor (beta chain) was identified in a study of TIL therapy for anti-PD-1-resistant metastatic lung cancer. The time point here: pre-treatment sample, taken before nivolumab and TIL therapy. Sequencing used immunoSEQ v3. This table comes from immunoSEQ multiplex PCR, and its TCRdb copy is limited to in-frame clones, with some not included. The sample lists around 20,000 clones, around 78% occurring once. The CDR3 runs to 16 residues. Germline V gene sequence: CDR1 KGHSH, CDR2 LQKENI. Trimming took off 2 bases at V and 4 bases at J, with 18 bases between the two ends. The receptor comes from a person between 25 and 80 years old with non-small cell lung cancer. The sequences come from blood, collected at baseline. V usage is TRBV18 and J usage is TRBJ2-7, with D tentatively TRBD1 (6 bases). The CDR3 is CASSPVRGSGTYEQYF. Written as DNA, the CDR3 is TGTGCCAGCTCACCAGTCAGGGGTTCGGGAACGTACGAGCAGTACTTC.